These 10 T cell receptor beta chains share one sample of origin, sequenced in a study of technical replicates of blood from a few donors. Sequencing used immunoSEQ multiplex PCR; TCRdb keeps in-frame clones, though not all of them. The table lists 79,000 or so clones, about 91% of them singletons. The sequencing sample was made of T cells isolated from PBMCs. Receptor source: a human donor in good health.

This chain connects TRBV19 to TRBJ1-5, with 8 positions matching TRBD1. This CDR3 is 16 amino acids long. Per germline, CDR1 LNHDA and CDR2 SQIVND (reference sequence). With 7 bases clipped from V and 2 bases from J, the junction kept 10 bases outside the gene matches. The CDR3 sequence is CASIRRDRFGNQPQHF. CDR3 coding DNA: TGTGCCAGTATTCGCCGGGACAGGTTTGGCAATCAGCCCCAGCATTTT.

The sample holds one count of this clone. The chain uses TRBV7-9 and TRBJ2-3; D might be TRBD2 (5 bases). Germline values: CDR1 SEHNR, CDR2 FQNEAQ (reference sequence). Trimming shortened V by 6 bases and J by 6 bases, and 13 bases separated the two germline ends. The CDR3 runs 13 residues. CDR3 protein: CASRIRGGDTQYF. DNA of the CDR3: TGTGCCAGCAGAATTCGAGGCGGGGATACGCAGTATTTT.

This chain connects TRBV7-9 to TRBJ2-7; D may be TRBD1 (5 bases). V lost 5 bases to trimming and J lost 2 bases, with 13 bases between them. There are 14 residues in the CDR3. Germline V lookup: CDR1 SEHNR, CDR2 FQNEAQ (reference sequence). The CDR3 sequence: CASSLNLGPYEQYF. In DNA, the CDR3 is TGTGCCAGCAGCCTAAATTTGGGGCCCTACGAGCAGTACTTC. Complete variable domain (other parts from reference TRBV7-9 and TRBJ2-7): DTGVSQNPRHKITKRGQNVTFRCDPISEHNRLYWYRQTLGQGPEFLTYFQNEAQLEKSRLLSDRFSAERPKGSFSTLEIQRTEQGDSAMYLCASSLNLGPYEQYFGPGTRLTVT.

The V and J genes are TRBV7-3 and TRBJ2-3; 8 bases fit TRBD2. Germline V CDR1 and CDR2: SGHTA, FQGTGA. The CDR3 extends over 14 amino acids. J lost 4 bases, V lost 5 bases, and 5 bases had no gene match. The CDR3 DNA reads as TGTGCCAGCAGCGCCGGGACTAGGGCAGATACGCAGTATTTT. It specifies CASSAGTRADTQYF.

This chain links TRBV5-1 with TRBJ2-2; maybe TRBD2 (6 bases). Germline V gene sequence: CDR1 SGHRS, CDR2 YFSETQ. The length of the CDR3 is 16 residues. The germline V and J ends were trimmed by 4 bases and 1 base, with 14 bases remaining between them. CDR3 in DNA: TGCGCCAGCAGCCCCCTTGGCGGGGTGAACACCGGGGAGCTGTTTTTT. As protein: CASSPLGGVNTGELFF.

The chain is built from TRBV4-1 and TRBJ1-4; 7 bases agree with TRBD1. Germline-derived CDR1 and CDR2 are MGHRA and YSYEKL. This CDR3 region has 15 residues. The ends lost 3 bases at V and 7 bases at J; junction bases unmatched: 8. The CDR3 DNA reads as TGCGCCAGCAGCCAGTTAGACAGGGAAAGTGAAAAACTGTTTTTT. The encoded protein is CASSQLDRESEKLFF.

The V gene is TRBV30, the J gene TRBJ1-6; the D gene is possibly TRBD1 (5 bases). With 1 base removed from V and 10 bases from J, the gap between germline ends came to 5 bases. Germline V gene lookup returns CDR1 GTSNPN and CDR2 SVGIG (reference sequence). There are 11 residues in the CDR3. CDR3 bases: TGTGCCTGGAGTGAGGGGTCACCCCTCCACTTT. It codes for CAWSEGSPLHF.

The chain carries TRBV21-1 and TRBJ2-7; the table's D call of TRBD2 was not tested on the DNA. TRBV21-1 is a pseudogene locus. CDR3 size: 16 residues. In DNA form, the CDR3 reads TGTGCCAGCAGCAAAGAAACCCCGGGAAGCTCCTACGAGCAGTACTTC. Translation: CASSKETPGSSYEQYF.

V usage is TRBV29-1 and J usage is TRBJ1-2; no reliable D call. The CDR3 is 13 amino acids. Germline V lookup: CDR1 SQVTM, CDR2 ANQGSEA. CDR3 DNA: TGCACTACGGAGTTAGCTTCTAACTATGGCTACACCTTC. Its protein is CTTELASNYGYTF.

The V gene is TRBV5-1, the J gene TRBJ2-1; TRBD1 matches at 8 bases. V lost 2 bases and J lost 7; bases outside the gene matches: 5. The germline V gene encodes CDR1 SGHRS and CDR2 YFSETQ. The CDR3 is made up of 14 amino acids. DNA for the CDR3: TGCGCCAGCAGCTTTAGTTGGACAGGGAATGAGCAGTTCTTC. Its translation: CASSFSWTGNEQFF.